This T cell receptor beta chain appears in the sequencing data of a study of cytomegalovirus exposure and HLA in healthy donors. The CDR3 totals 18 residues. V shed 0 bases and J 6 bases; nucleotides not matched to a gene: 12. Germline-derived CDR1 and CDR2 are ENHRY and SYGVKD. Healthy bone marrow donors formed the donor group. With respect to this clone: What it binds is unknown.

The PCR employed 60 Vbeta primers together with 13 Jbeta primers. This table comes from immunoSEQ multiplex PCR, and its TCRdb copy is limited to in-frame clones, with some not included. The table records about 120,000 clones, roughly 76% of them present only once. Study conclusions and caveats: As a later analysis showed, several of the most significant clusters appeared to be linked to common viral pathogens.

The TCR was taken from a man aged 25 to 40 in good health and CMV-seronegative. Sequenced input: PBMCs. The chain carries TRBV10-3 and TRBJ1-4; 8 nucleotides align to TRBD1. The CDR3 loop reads CAISESWRVDRADEKLFF. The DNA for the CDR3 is TGTGCCATCAGTGAGTCATGGAGGGTGGACAGGGCCGATGAAAAACTGTTTTTT.